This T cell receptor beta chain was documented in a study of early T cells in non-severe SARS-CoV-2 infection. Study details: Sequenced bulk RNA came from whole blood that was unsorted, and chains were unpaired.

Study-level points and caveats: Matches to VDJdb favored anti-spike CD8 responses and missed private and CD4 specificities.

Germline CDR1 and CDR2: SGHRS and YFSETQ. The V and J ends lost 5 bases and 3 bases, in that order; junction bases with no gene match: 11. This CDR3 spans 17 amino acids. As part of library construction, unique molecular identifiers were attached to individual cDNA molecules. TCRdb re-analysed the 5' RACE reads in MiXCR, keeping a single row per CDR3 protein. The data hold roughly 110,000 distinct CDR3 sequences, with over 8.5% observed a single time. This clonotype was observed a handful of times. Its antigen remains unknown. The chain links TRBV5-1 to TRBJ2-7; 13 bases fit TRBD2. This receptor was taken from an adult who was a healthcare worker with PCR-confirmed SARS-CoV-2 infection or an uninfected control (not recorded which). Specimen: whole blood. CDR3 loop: CASSHGTSGARYYEQYF. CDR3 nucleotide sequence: TGCGCCAGCAGTCATGGGACTAGCGGGGCCCGTTACTACGAGCAGTACTTC.